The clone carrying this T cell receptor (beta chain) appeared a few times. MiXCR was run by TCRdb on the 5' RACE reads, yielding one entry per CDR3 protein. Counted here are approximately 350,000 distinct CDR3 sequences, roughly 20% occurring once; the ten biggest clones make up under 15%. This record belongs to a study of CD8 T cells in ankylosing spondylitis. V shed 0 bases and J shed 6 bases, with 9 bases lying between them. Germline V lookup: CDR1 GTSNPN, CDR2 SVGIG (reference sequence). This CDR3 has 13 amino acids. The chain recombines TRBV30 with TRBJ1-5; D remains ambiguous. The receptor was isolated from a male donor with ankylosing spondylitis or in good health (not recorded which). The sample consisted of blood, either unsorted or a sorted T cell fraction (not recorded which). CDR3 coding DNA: TGTGCCTGGAGTGTGGAGGGAGGTCAGCCCCAGCATTTT. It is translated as CAWSVEGGQPQHF.